One and the same sample provided the 25 T cell receptor beta chains below, sequenced in a study of T cells after somatic rescue of genetic block. Sequencing used immunoSEQ multiplex PCR; TCRdb keeps in-frame clones, though not all of them. Of 7,500 to 8,500 clones listed, approximately 79% are singletons. Sample: peripheral blood mononuclear cells (PBMCs). The receptor source for this set is a boy aged 10-17 years.

The chain joins TRBV7-3 to TRBJ1-1, with a possible D match to TRBD1 (6 bases). The CDR3 has 13 residues. Germline CDR1 and CDR2: SGHTA and FQGTGA. V gave up 4 bases and J gave up 5 bases, with 11 bases separating them. The CDR3 region is CASSSQGGTEAFF. The CDR3 region has the DNA TGTGCCAGCAGCTCACAGGGTGGAACTGAAGCTTTCTTT.

The chain has TRBV4-3 and TRBJ1-1, with D unclear. V was shortened by 1 base and J by 0 bases, with 6 bases between the two germline ends. Looked up from germline, CDR1 is LGHNA and CDR2 is YSLEER. The CDR3 is 14 amino acids. CDR3 protein: CASSQGPVNTEAFF. DNA of the CDR3: TGCGCCAGCAGCCAAGGCCCAGTGAACACTGAAGCTTTCTTT.

The genes are TRBV13 and TRBJ2-3; perhaps TRBD2 as D (6 bases). Germline CDR1 PRHDT, CDR2 FYEKMQ (reference sequence). V shed 4 bases and J shed 5 bases, with 16 bases lying between them. The CDR3 contains 15 residues. CDR3 DNA: TGTGCCAGCAGCTCCCCCCCCCTGGGGGGAGATACGCAGTATTTT. Amino acid sequence: CASSSPPLGGDTQYF.

The J gene is TRBJ1-6, the V gene TRBV5-4, with D unresolved. Germline loops: CDR1 SGHNT, CDR2 YYREEE (reference sequence). This CDR3 has 14 amino acids. Trimming took 0 bases from V and 10 from J, leaving 11 bases between them. Here the CDR3 reads CASSLAGMLSPLHF. CDR3 sequence (DNA): TGTGCCAGCAGCTTGGCTGGGATGCTCTCACCCCTCCACTTT. Drawing the rest from reference TRBV5-4 and TRBJ1-6, the complete variable domain is ETGVTQSPTHLIKTRGQQVTLRCSSQSGHNTVSWYQQALGQGPQFIFQYYREEENGRGNFPPRFSGLQFPNYSSELNVNALELDDSALYLCASSLAGMLSPLHFGNGTRLTVT.

DNA for the CDR3: TGTGCCAGCACTAGGACAGAGAAAAACACCATATATTTT. It encodes CASTRTEKNTIYF. The chain combines TRBV7-2 with TRBJ1-3, with D perhaps TRBD1 (6 bases). The CDR3 runs 13 residues. Looked up from germline, CDR1 is SGHTA and CDR2 is FQGNSA. V lost 7 bases, J lost 6 bases, and 13 bases lay in between.

The chain recombines TRBV4-3 with TRBJ2-7; 10 nucleotides agree with TRBD1. From germline, CDR1 is LGHNA and CDR2 YSLEER. The CDR3 contains 15 residues. The junction had 4 bases not matched to a gene; V was cut back by 3 bases and J by 2 bases. The CDR3 DNA sequence: TGCGCCAGCAGCCACCGGACAGGGGGGCCCTACGAGCAGTACTTC. Translation gives CASSHRTGGPYEQYF.

This clone was counted a single time. V gene TRBV4-2 combines with J gene TRBJ1-4; a possible D gene is TRBD1 (6 bases). With 3 bases removed from V and 10 bases from J, the gap between germline ends came to 24 bases. This CDR3 is 17 amino acids long. Germline V gene sequence: CDR1 LGHNA, CDR2 YNFKEQ. CDR3 coding DNA: TGTGCCAGCAGCCAGAAGCTATCCACAGGGACGGTGGGAAAACTGTTTTTT. It codes for CASSQKLSTGTVGKLFF.

The CDR3 loop reads CASSQDWIADEQFF. The CDR3 nucleotides are TGCGCCAGCAGCCAAGATTGGATAGCGGATGAGCAGTTCTTC. The genes are TRBV4-3 and TRBJ2-1, with a weak D call TRBD2 (6 bases). The V gene's germline CDR1 is LGHNA and CDR2 YSLEER. CDR3 length: 14 residues. The germline V and J ends were trimmed by 0 bases and 8 bases, with 11 bases remaining between them.

This clone has only a few counts. The gene calls are TRBV7-8 and TRBJ2-3; 7 bases line up with TRBD2. Trimming at V came to 6 bases and at J to 2 bases, leaving 8 bases not matched to a gene. The CDR3 totals 15 residues. CDR1 and CDR2 from the germline V gene are SGHVS and FQNEAQ. The CDR3 region is CASRKAGQDTDTQYF. The DNA of the CDR3 is TGTGCCAGCAGGAAAGCGGGGCAAGACACAGATACGCAGTATTTT.

This rearrangement joins TRBV20-1 to TRBJ2-5; D uncertain. The length of the CDR3 is 10 residues. Deletions cut 8 bases from V and 5 bases from J, with 9 bases between. CDR1 is DFQATT and CDR2 is SNEGSKA in the germline V gene (reference sequence). CDR3 sequence reads: CSTRRETQYF. DNA for the CDR3: TGCAGTACACGCCGGGAGACCCAGTACTTC.

This clone has a single count. J is TRBJ1-2 and V is TRBV5-1; D is ambiguous. Germline CDR1 reads SGHRS; CDR2 reads YFSETQ. The CDR3 spans 13 residues. V was shortened by 2 bases and J by 6 bases, with 11 bases between the two germline ends. CDR3 sequence (DNA): TGCGCCAGCAGCTTAGGAGGCGCGGATGGCTACACCTTC. The encoded protein is CASSLGGADGYTF.

This clone showed up just a few times. The V call is TRBV5-5, the J call TRBJ2-7; TRBD1 aligns across 7 bases. The germline gives CDR1 SGHKS, CDR2 YYEKEE (reference sequence). There are 13 residues in the CDR3. Trimming cost V 4 bases and J 3 bases; bases outside gene matches: 4. The chain's CDR3 is CASSRRDSYEQYF. The CDR3 region has the DNA TGTGCCAGCAGCCGCCGGGACAGCTACGAGCAGTACTTC.

To note about this clone: At one end, the junction sequence differs from germline, possibly due to a read error. J is TRBJ2-3 and V is TRBV6-1; D may be TRBD2 (6 bases). Germline V gene sequence: CDR1 MNHNS, CDR2 SASEGT. The CDR3 is 14 residues long. The CDR3: CASQGETRYPTRDF. Written as DNA, the CDR3 is TGTGCCAGCCAAGGGGAGACTAGGTACCCCACCAGGGATTTT.

With respect to this clone: One end of the junction fails to match germline, which may point to a read error. This chain connects TRBV25-1 to TRBJ2-3; 8 bases map to TRBD2. This CDR3 comprises 17 residues. The germline gives CDR1 MGHDK, CDR2 SYGVNS. The CDR3 here is CASSQWAAGVLTGTQYF. CDR3 DNA sequence: TGTGCCAGCAGCCAATGGGCAGCGGGGGTGCTCACAGGTACGCAGTATTTT.

The rearrangement uses TRBV10-3 and TRBJ2-2; 7 bases are shared with TRBD1. Germline V gene lookup returns CDR1 ENHRY and CDR2 SYGVKD. V dropped 4 bases and J dropped 0; count of bases not matched to a gene: 5. The CDR3 length is 16 residues. CDR3: CAISADRVSNTGELFF. The CDR3 DNA is TGTGCCATCAGTGCAGACAGGGTATCGAACACCGGGGAGCTGTTTTTT.

The chain combines TRBV28 with TRBJ2-7; TRBD2 agrees at 8 bases. The CDR3 is 17 residues long. J lost 1 base, V lost 5 bases, and 13 bases had no gene match. In germline, CDR1 is MDHEN, CDR2 SYDVKM. The CDR3 sequence: CASSLNLPGTSSYEQYF. The DNA for the CDR3 is TGTGCCAGCAGTCTAAACCTCCCCGGGACTAGTTCCTACGAGCAGTACTTC.

The J gene is TRBJ2-7, the V gene TRBV29-1; possibly TRBD1 or TRBD2 for D (5 bases each). Trimming cost V 4 bases and J 6 bases, with 16 bases left between them. Germline-derived CDR1 and CDR2 are SQVTM and ANQGSEA. The length of the CDR3 is 13 residues. CDR3 protein: CSVVEGIGLEQYF. In nucleotides, the CDR3 is TGCAGCGTTGTAGAGGGGATTGGCCTCGAGCAGTACTTC.

V usage is TRBV11-3 and J usage is TRBJ1-1, with D unresolved. Germline V CDR1 and CDR2: SGHNT, YENEEA. This CDR3 region has 12 residues. The germline V and J ends were trimmed by 5 bases and 0 bases, with 4 bases remaining between them. This CDR3 is CASSLMNTEAFF. CDR3 bases: TGTGCCAGCAGCCTTATGAACACTGAAGCTTTCTTT.

CDR3 in DNA: TGTGCCAGTAGTATTTCGGGGGCGCATAGCAATCAGCCCCAGCATTTT. Translation: CASSISGAHSNQPQHF. The genes are TRBV19 and TRBJ1-5; tentatively, D is TRBD1 (6 bases). CDR1 LNHDA and CDR2 SQIVND come from the germline V gene (reference sequence). The ends were cut back, 3 bases at V and 0 bases at J, with 12 bases in the middle. The CDR3 contains 16 residues.

The rearrangement joins TRBV7-2 to TRBJ1-1; D is uncertain. There are 15 residues in the CDR3. Germline lookup yields CDR1 SGHTA and CDR2 FQGNSA. V was cut by 6 bases and J by 2 bases, with 16 bases left in between. CDR3 sequence: CASSRRRTVNTEAFF. CDR3 nucleotides: TGTGCCAGCAGTAGAAGGCGGACGGTTAACACTGAAGCTTTCTTT.

The CDR3 DNA follows: TGTGCCACCACCCAAACCGGCGAGCAGTACTTC. Its translation: CATTQTGEQYF. This chain connects TRBV15 to TRBJ2-7; D uncertain. V lost 7 bases, J lost 6 bases, and 10 bases lay in between. The CDR3 is 11 residues long. Germline V lookup: CDR1 LNHNV, CDR2 YYDKDF (reference sequence).

In its sample, this clone ranks as medium-sized (0.01 to 0.1%). The chain is built from TRBV6-5 and TRBJ2-7; D unresolved. Germline CDR1 and CDR2: MNHEY and SVGAGI. V was trimmed by 2 bases and J by 3 bases, leaving 8 bases between them. This CDR3 contains 13 residues. CDR3 sequence reads: CASSYMANYEQYF. The CDR3, as DNA: TGTGCCAGCAGTTACATGGCTAACTACGAGCAGTACTTC.

This clone came up once. This sequence joins TRBV7-9 and TRBJ1-6; D might be TRBD1 (5 bases). V was trimmed by 5 bases and J by 6 bases, leaving 14 bases between them. Germline lookup yields CDR1 SEHNR and CDR2 FQNEAQ (reference sequence). The CDR3 has 15 residues. The CDR3 nucleotides are TGTGCCAGCAGCCTTTTCACAGGACTTAATTCACCCCTCCACTTT. Translated: CASSLFTGLNSPLHF. Filled out from reference TRBV7-9 and TRBJ1-6, the complete variable domain reads DTGVSQNPRHKITKRGQNVTFRCDPISEHNRLYWYRQTLGQGPEFLTYFQNEAQLEKSRLLSDRFSAERPKGSFSTLEIQRTEQGDSAMYLCASSLFTGLNSPLHFGNGTRLTVT.

The chain links TRBV15 to TRBJ1-2; 7 bases map to TRBD1. This CDR3 has 14 residues. V dropped 1 base and J dropped 6; count of bases not matched to a gene: 5. Germline CDR1 LNHNV, CDR2 YYDKDF (reference sequence). CDR3 protein: CATSRGRGLNGYTF. The CDR3 DNA reads as TGTGCCACCAGCAGAGGCAGGGGGTTGAATGGCTACACCTTC.

CDR3: CASRAGEGRSYNEQFF. The CDR3 nucleotides read TGTGCCAGCAGGGCTGGGGAGGGCCGCTCCTACAATGAGCAGTTCTTC. The rearrangement uses TRBV27 and TRBJ2-1; TRBD2 agrees at 7 bases. V was pared by 6 bases and J by 0 bases, with 8 bases of the junction left unmatched. There are 16 residues in the CDR3. Germline values: CDR1 MNHEY, CDR2 SMNVEV (reference sequence).